Sequencing of this T cell receptor (beta chain) was carried out in a study of graft-versus-host responses after intestinal transplantation. About the study: Anti-thymocyte globulin induction preceded three to four years of tacrolimus and steroid maintenance in all recipients.

Points on this clone: Its specificity is unknown.

Clones were read by immunoSEQ multiplex PCR, and TCRdb kept only the in-frame ones, dropping some. This sample has about 70,000 clones, with roughly 94% found just once. Whole-study results and caveats: There were GvH clones found in recipient marrow, and some of them appeared first in ileum or blood. An association linked early post-transplant HvG declines with peak circulating GvH clone levels.

CDR3 length: 13 amino acids. The V gene's germline CDR1 is SGHRS and CDR2 YFSETQ. Trimming removed 2 bases from V and 3 bases from J, with 9 bases in between. The sequenced sample was unstimulated CD8+ T cells sorted from spleen or lymph node cells, obtained before intestinal transplant. This clonotype originated in a human donor who received an intestinal transplant. The chain combines TRBV5-1 with TRBJ2-7; D not certain. Written as DNA, the CDR3 is TGCGCCAGCAGCTTCGGCAGTTTCTACGAGCAGTACTTC. The encoded protein is CASSFGSFYEQYF.